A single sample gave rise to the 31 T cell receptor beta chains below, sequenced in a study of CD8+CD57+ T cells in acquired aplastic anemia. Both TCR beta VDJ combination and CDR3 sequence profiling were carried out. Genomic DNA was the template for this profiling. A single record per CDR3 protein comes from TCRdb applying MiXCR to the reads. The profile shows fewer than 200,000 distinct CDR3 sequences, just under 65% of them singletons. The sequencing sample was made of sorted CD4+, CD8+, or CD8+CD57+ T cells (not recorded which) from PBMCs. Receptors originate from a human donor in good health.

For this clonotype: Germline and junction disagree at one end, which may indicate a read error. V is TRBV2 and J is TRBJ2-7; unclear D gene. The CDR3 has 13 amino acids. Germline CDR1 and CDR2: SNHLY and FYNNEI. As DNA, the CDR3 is TGCGCCAGCAGCTTGGTGGGGAACTACGGGCAGTACTTC. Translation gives CASSLVGNYGQYF.

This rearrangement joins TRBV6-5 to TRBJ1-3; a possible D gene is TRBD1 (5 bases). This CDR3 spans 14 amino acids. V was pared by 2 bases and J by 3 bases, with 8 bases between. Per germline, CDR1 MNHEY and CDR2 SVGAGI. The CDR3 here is CASSYRGFGNTIYF. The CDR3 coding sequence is TGTGCCAGCAGTTACAGGGGCTTTGGAAACACCATATATTTT.

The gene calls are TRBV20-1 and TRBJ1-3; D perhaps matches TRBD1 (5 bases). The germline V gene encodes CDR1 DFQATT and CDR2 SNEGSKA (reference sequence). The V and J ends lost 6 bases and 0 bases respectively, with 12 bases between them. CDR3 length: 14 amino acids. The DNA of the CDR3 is TGCAGTGCCCCCGACAGCCACTCTGGAAACACCATATATTTT. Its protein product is CSAPDSHSGNTIYF.

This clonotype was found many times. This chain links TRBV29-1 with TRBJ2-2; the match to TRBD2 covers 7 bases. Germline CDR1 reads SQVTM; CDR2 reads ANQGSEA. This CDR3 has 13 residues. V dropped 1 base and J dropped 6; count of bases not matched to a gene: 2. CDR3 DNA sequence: TGCAGCGTTGAAGGGAGCGGGGCCGGGGAGCTGTTTTTT. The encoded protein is CSVEGSGAGELFF.

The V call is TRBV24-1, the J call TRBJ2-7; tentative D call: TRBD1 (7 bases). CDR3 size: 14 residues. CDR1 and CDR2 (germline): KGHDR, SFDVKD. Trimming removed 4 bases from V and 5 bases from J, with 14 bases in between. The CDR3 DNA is TGTGCCACCAGTGACCCTGCAGGGGGGAACGAGCAGTACTTC. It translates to CATSDPAGGNEQYF.

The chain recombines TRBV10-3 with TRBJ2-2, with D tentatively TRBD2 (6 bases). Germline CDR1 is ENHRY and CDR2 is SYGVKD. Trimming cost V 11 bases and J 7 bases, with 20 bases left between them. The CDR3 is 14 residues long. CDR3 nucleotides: TGTGCCGGAGGGGCGGGCAGGGCCCACGGGGAGCTGTTTTTT. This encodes CAGGAGRAHGELFF.

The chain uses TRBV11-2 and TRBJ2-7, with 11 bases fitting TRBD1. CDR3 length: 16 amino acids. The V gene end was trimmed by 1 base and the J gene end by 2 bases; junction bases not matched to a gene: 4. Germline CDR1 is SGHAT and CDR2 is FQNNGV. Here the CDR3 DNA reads TGTGCCAGCAGCTTAGGAATGGGACAGGGGGCCTACGAGCAGTACTTC. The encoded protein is CASSLGMGQGAYEQYF.

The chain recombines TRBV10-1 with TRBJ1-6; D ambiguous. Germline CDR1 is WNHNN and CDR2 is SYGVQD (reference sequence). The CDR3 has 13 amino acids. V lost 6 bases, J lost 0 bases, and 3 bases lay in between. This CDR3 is CASRVSYNSPLHF. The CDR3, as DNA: TGCGCCAGCAGGGTCTCCTATAATTCACCCCTCCACTTT.

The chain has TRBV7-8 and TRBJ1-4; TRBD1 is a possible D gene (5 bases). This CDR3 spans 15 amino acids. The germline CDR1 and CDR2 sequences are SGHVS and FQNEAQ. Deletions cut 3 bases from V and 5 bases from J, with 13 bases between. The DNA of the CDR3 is TGTGCCAGCAGCTTTGCCGGGGCCAGGAATGAAAAACTGTTTTTT. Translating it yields CASSFAGARNEKLFF.

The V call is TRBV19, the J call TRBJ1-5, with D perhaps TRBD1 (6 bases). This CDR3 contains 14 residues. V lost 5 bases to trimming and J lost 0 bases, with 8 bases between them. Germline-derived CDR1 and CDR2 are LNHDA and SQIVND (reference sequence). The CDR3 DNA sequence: TGTGCCAGTAGTCGACAGGATAGCAATCAGCCCCAGCATTTT. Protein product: CASSRQDSNQPQHF. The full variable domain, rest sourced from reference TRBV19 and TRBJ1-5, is DGGITQSPKYLFRKEGQNVTLSCEQNLNHDAMYWYRQDPGQGLRLIYYSQIVNDFQKGDIAEGYSVSREKKESFPLTVTSAQKNPTAFYLCASSRQDSNQPQHFGDGTRLSIL.

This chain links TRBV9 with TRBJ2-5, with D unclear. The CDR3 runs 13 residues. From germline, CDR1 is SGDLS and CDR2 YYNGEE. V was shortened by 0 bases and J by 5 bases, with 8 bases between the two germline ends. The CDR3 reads CASSVAMAETQYF. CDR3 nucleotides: TGTGCCAGCAGCGTAGCTATGGCGGAGACCCAGTACTTC.

DNA of the CDR3: TGCAGTGCTTCACCCACAGGGAGGGACTATGGCTACACCTTC. It codes for CSASPTGRDYGYTF. This chain links TRBV20-1 with TRBJ1-2, with D perhaps TRBD1 (6 bases). CDR3 length equals 14 residues. Germline V gives CDR1 DFQATT, CDR2 SNEGSKA (reference sequence). V was shortened by 5 bases and J by 3 bases, with 16 bases between the two germline ends.

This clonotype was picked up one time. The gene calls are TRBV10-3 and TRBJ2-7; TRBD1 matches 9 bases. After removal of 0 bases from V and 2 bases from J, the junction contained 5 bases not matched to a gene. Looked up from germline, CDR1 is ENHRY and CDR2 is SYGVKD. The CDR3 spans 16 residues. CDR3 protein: CAISESKGTGTYEQYF. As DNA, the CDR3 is TGTGCCATCAGTGAGTCAAAGGGGACAGGGACCTACGAGCAGTACTTC.

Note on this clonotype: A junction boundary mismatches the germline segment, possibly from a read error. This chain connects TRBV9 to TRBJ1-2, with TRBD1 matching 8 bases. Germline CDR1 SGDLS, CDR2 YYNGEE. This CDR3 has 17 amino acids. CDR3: CASSQGGPGDRGYGYIF. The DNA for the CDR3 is TGTGCCAGCAGCCAAGGGGGCCCCGGCGACAGGGGCTATGGCTACATCTTC.

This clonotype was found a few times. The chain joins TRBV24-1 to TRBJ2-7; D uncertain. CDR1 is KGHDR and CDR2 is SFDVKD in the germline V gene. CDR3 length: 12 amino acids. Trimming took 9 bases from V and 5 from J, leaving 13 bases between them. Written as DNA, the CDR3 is TGTGCCACCTATGTTTGGGAACACGAGCAGTACTTC. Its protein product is CATYVWEHEQYF.

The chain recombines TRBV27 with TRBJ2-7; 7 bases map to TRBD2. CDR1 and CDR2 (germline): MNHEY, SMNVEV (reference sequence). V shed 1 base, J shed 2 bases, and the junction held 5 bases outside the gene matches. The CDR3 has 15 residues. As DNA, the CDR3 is TGTGCCAGCAGTTTATGGGCTAGCGGCGCCTACGAGCAGTACTTC. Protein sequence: CASSLWASGAYEQYF.

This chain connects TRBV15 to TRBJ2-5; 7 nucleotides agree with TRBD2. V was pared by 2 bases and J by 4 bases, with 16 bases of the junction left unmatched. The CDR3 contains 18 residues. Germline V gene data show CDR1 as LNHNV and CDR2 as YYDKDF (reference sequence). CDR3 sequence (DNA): TGTGCCACCAGCAGAACCGGGCGGTGGCGGGAGTGGGGAGAGACCCAGTACTTC. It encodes CATSRTGRWREWGETQYF.

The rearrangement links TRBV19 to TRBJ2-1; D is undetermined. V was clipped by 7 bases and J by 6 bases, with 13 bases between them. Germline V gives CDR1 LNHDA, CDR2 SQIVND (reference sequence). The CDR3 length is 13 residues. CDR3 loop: CASTIGVGNEQFF. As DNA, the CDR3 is TGTGCCAGTACCATAGGAGTAGGCAATGAGCAGTTCTTC.

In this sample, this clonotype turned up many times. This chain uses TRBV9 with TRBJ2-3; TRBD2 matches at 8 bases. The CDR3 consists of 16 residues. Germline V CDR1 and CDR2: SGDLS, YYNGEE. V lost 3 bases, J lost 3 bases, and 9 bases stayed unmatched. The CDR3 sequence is CASSASAGEGTDTQYF. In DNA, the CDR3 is TGTGCCAGCAGCGCCTCAGCGGGAGAGGGGACAGATACGCAGTATTTT. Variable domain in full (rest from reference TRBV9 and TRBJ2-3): DSGVTQTPKHLITATGQRVTLRCSPRSGDLSVYWYQQSLDQGLQFLIQYYNGEERAKGNILERFSAQQFPDLHSELNLSSLELGDSALYFCASSASAGEGTDTQYFGPGTRLTVL.

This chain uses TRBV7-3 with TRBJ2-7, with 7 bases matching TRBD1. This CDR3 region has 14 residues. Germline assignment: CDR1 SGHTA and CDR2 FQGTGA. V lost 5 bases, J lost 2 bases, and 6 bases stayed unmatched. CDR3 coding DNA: TGTGCCAGCAGCCCGGGACAGACGCCCTACGAGCAGTACTTC. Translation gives CASSPGQTPYEQYF.

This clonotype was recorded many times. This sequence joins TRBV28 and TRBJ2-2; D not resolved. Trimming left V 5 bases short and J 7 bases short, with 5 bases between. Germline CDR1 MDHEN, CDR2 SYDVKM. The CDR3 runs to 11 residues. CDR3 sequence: CASSKGGELFF. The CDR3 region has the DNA TGTGCCAGCAGTAAAGGCGGGGAGCTGTTTTTT.

This chain's CDR3 is CANRIRSQETQYF. The CDR3, as DNA: TGCGCCAATAGGATCCGTTCCCAAGAGACCCAGTACTTC. The chain links TRBV10-1 to TRBJ2-5, with no clear D. Trimming cost V 10 bases and J 1 base, with 13 bases left between them. Germline V gene lookup returns CDR1 WNHNN and CDR2 SYGVQD (reference sequence). This CDR3 spans 13 amino acids.

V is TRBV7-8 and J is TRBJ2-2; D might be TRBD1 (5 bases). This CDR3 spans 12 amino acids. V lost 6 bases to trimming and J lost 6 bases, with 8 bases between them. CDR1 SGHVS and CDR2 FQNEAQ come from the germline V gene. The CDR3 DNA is TGTGCCAGCAGGGGGCTGTCCGGGGAGCTGTTTTTT. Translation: CASRGLSGELFF.

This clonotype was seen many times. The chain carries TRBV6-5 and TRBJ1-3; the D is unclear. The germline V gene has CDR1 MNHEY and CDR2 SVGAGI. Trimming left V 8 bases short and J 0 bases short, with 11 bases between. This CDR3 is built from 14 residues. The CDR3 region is CASFPSSSGNTIYF. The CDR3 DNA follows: TGTGCCAGCTTCCCCTCCTCCTCTGGAAACACCATATATTTT.

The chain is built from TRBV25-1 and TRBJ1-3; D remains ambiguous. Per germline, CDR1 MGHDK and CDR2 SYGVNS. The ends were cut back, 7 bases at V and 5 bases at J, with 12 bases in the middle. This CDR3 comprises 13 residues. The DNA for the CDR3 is TGTGCCAGCACCTCCGGACCCCGAAACACCATATATTTT. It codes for CASTSGPRNTIYF.

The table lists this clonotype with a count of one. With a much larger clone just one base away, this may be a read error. For the CDR3, the DNA is TGTGCCAGCAGCTTAGAGAGTACATTTGACAATGAGCAGTTCTTC. Protein sequence: CASSLESTFDNEQFF. The genes are TRBV11-2 and TRBJ2-1; D remains unclear. Looked up from germline, CDR1 is SGHAT and CDR2 is FQNNGV. The V end lost 0 bases, the J end lost 5 bases, and 11 bases lay between the germline ends. This CDR3 comprises 15 residues.

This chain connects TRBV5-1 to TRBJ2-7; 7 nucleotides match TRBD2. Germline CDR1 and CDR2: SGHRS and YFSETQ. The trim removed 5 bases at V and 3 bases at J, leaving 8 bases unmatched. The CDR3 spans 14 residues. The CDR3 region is CASRSIAGHYEQYF. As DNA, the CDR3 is TGCGCCAGCAGATCCATAGCGGGCCACTACGAGCAGTACTTC.

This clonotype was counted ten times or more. CDR3 coding DNA: TGTGCCAGCAGCATCGGAGTGGCCGAGCAGTACTTC. Its translation is CASSIGVAEQYF. The genes are TRBV11-2 and TRBJ2-7, with D unresolved. CDR1 SGHAT and CDR2 FQNNGV come from the germline V gene. Trimming took 5 bases from V and 6 from J, leaving 11 bases between them. The CDR3 is made up of 12 amino acids.

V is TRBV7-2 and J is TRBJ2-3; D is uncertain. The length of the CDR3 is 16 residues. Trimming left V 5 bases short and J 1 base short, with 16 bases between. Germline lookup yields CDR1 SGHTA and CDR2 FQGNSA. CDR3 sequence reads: CASSPRGAGGTDTQYF. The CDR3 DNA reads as TGTGCCAGCAGCCCCCGAGGTGCAGGCGGCACAGATACGCAGTATTTT. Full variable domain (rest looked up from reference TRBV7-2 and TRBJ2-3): GAGVSQSPSNKVTEKGKDVELRCDPISGHTALYWYRQSLGQGLEFLIYFQGNSAPDKSGLPSDRFSAERTGGSVSTLTIQRTQQEDSAVYLCASSPRGAGGTDTQYFGPGTRLTVL.

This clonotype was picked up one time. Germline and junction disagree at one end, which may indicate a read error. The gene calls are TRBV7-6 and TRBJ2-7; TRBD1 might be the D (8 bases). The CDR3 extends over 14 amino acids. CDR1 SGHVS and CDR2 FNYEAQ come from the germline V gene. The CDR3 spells CASSQGQGGYEQCF. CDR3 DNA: TGTGCCAGCAGCCAAGGACAGGGAGGGTACGAGCAGTGCTTC.

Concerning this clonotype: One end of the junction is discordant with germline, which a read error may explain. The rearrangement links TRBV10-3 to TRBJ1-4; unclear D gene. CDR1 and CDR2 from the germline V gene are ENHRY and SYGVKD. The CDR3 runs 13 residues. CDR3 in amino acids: CAISERRNEKLVF. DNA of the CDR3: TGTGCCATCAGTGAGCGTCGTAATGAAAAACTGGTTTTT.